One and the same sample provided the 22 T cell receptor beta chains below, sequenced in a study of spatial heterogeneity in lung cancer (dated by TCRdb to about 2019). The library came from 5' RACE. Data came from a NextSeq 500. Using fastp trimming at Q25 and MiXCR clonotype assembly, TCRdb reanalyzed the public sequencing data and kept in-frame beta chains. Each entry is one CDR3 protein sequence, shown with its most common DNA and genes. This sample gives more than 80,000 distinct CDR3 sequences in total; 12% of them show up just once. About two fifths of the sample is in the top ten clones. Sample time point, as interpreted from the label and publication: sample taken at primary tumor resection. Here the sequenced sample was PBMCs, taken at surgery. These receptors were obtained from a male donor with early-stage non-small cell lung cancer.

CDR3 in DNA: TGTGCCTGGAGTTTTCCGGGGGTCGAGCAGTACTTC. It encodes CAWSFPGVEQYF. The V and J genes are TRBV30 and TRBJ2-7, with a weak D call TRBD2 (6 bases). Trimming left V 2 bases short and J 6 bases short, with 11 bases between. CDR3 length: 12 residues. Germline CDR1 is GTSNPN and CDR2 is SVGIG (reference sequence).

This rearrangement joins TRBV29-1 to TRBJ2-5, with 9 bases lining up with TRBD1. With 5 bases clipped from V and 2 bases from J, the junction kept 3 bases outside the gene matches. The CDR3 contains 13 residues. Germline lookup yields CDR1 SQVTM and CDR2 ANQGSEA. The CDR3, as DNA: TGCAGCGTTCGACAGGGGGTGCAAGAGACCCAGTACTTC. This translates into CSVRQGVQETQYF.

V gene TRBV7-2 combines with J gene TRBJ2-7; the D gene is possibly TRBD1 (6 bases). The CDR3 loop spans 17 amino acids. Deletions cut 2 bases from V and 0 bases from J, with 17 bases between. Germline V CDR1 and CDR2: SGHTA, FQGNSA. The CDR3 here is CASSLPRQATSSYEQYF. In DNA form, the CDR3 reads TGTGCCAGCAGCTTACCCCGACAGGCGACAAGCTCCTACGAGCAGTACTTC.

This clonotype was seen many times. The chain uses TRBV29-1 and TRBJ2-7, with 9 bases matching TRBD1. The V and J ends lost 3 bases and 3 bases, in that order; junction bases with no gene match: 3. In germline, CDR1 is SQVTM, CDR2 ANQGSEA. The CDR3 loop spans 13 amino acids. CDR3 sequence (DNA): TGCAGCGTTGAGGGACAGGGCCTCTACGAGCAGTACTTC. This translates into CSVEGQGLYEQYF.

Many counts were recorded for this clonotype. CDR3 in amino acids: CSVDSGLSTDTQYF. The CDR3 DNA reads as TGCAGCGTTGATAGCGGGTTGAGCACAGATACGCAGTATTTT. The V call is TRBV29-1, the J call TRBJ2-3; TRBD2 aligns across 7 bases. V shed 3 bases, J shed 0 bases, and the junction held 3 bases outside the gene matches. This CDR3 region has 14 residues. Germline loops: CDR1 SQVTM, CDR2 ANQGSEA.

The sample holds a few counts of this clonotype. CDR3 nucleotides: TGTGCCAGCAGCTTTACCGTCTGGGACCAGCAGTACTTC. It is translated as CASSFTVWDQQYF. The chain joins TRBV11-3 to TRBJ2-7; either TRBD1 or TRBD2 may fit D (5 bases each). Looked up from germline, CDR1 is SGHNT and CDR2 is YENEEA. The V and J ends lost 3 bases and 8 bases respectively, with 14 bases between them. The CDR3 covers 13 residues.

This clonotype was seen more than once but under ten times. The V gene is TRBV7-2, the J gene TRBJ2-4, with TRBD2 matching 8 bases. The V and J ends lost 3 bases and 7 bases, in that order; junction bases with no gene match: 8. The CDR3 totals 15 residues. Germline V gene sequence: CDR1 SGHTA, CDR2 FQGNSA. CDR3 loop: CASSLSSGRINIQYF. CDR3 nucleotides: TGTGCCAGCAGCTTGTCGAGCGGGAGAATTAACATTCAGTACTTC.

This chain joins TRBV5-1 and TRBJ1-4; 9 positions agree with TRBD1. CDR1 SGHRS and CDR2 YFSETQ come from the germline V gene. V gave up 4 bases and J gave up 7 bases; unmatched junction bases: 5. This CDR3 has 14 residues. DNA for the CDR3: TGCGCCAGCAGCGTGGACAGGGGTACTGAAAAACTGTTTTTT. It specifies CASSVDRGTEKLFF.

This chain's CDR3 is CSVGTGGGNQPQHF. The CDR3, as DNA: TGCAGCGTTGGCACAGGGGGCGGTAATCAGCCCCAGCATTTT. J is TRBJ1-5 and V is TRBV29-1, with TRBD1 matching over 9 bases. CDR3 length: 14 amino acids. Trimming at V came to 4 bases and at J to 4 bases, leaving 5 bases not matched to a gene. The germline CDR1 and CDR2 sequences are SQVTM and ANQGSEA.

The table lists this clonotype with a few counts. The V and J genes are TRBV12-3 or TRBV12-4 and TRBJ1-1; a possible D gene is TRBD1 (5 bases). Trimming took 6 bases from V and 0 from J, leaving 8 bases between them. CDR3 size: 13 residues. The CDR3 loop is CASRQTVNTEAFF. CDR3 nucleotides: TGTGCCAGCAGACAGACAGTGAACACTGAAGCTTTCTTT.

This clonotype has only a few counts. The V call is TRBV30, the J call TRBJ1-3; D gene uncertain. The CDR3 runs 15 residues. The germline CDR1 and CDR2 sequences are GTSNPN and SVGIG (reference sequence). The V and J ends lost 4 bases and 2 bases respectively, with 15 bases between them. The CDR3 bases are TGTGCCTGGAACTCAGATCCATCCACTGGAAACACCATATATTTT. Translating it yields CAWNSDPSTGNTIYF.

The genes are TRBV28 and TRBJ2-5; 8 nucleotides align to TRBD1. In germline, CDR1 is MDHEN, CDR2 SYDVKM. The CDR3 consists of 16 residues. The trim removed 2 bases at V and 5 bases at J, leaving 10 bases unmatched. In DNA, the CDR3 is TGTGCCAGCAGTTTAGGCAGGACAGGGACGACGGAGACCCAGTACTTC. It is translated as CASSLGRTGTTETQYF.

This clonotype was found a few times. The chain has TRBV7-2 and TRBJ1-3; D not resolved. V was trimmed by 1 base and J by 7 bases, leaving 11 bases between them. The CDR3 has 14 residues. Germline-derived CDR1 and CDR2 are SGHTA and FQGNSA. The CDR3 sequence is CASSLGVPKNTIYF. The CDR3 coding sequence is TGTGCCAGCAGCTTAGGTGTGCCAAAGAACACCATATATTTT. Together with reference TRBV7-2 and TRBJ1-3, the CDR3 gives the full variable domain: GAGVSQSPSNKVTEKGKDVELRCDPISGHTALYWYRQSLGQGLEFLIYFQGNSAPDKSGLPSDRFSAERTGGSVSTLTIQRTQQEDSAVYLCASSLGVPKNTIYFGEGSWLTVV.

This clonotype was picked up many times. The chain has TRBV7-9 and TRBJ2-1; possible D gene TRBD1, 6 bases. Deletions cut 1 base from V and 7 bases from J, with 11 bases between. Germline V gene lookup returns CDR1 SEHNR and CDR2 FQNEAQ (reference sequence). This CDR3 is 14 amino acids long. The CDR3, as DNA: TGTGCCAGCAGCTTAGTCTGGCAGGGGAATGAGCAGTTCTTC. Translation: CASSLVWQGNEQFF.

The J gene is TRBJ1-5, the V gene TRBV20-1; maybe TRBD1 (6 bases). The V gene's germline CDR1 is DFQATT and CDR2 SNEGSKA (reference sequence). The CDR3 has 13 residues. Trimming left V 6 bases short and J 8 bases short, with 17 bases between. CDR3 loop: CSAEYEGGEPQHF. The DNA of the CDR3 is TGCAGTGCGGAATATGAGGGGGGGGAGCCCCAGCATTTT.

The genes are TRBV2 and TRBJ1-1; no definite D call. The CDR3 is 13 amino acids. Deletions cut 7 bases from V and 5 bases from J, with 14 bases between. Per the germline V gene, CDR1 is SNHLY and CDR2 is FYNNEI. The CDR3 sequence is CASTVEGMTEAFF. In DNA, the CDR3 is TGTGCCAGCACCGTCGAAGGGATGACTGAAGCTTTCTTT.

In this sample, this clonotype turned up many times. This chain joins TRBV7-8 and TRBJ1-6; D is perhaps TRBD1 (5 bases). CDR3 length equals 15 residues. CDR1 is SGHVS, CDR2 FQNEAQ, per germline. Trimming cost V 4 bases and J 9 bases, with 16 bases left between them. The CDR3 region has the DNA TGTGCCAGCAGCTCCAGCCGGGGGGTTGGTTCACCCCTCCACTTT. This gives the protein CASSSSRGVGSPLHF.

This clonotype was detected a few times. The V and J genes are TRBV3-1 and TRBJ2-5; D assignment may be TRBD1 or TRBD2 (5 bases each). Trimming stripped 6 bases from V and 0 bases from J, with 8 bases between. Germline CDR1 is LGHDT and CDR2 is YNNKEL (reference sequence). The length of the CDR3 is 13 residues. CDR3 protein: CASRPGHQETQYF. CDR3 DNA sequence: TGTGCCAGCAGGCCGGGACACCAAGAGACCCAGTACTTC.

The rearrangement uses TRBV14 and TRBJ2-3; 12 nucleotides line up with TRBD2. CDR1 and CDR2 from the germline V gene are SGHDN and FVKESK. V shed 4 bases and J 7 bases; nucleotides not matched to a gene: 6. This CDR3 is 15 amino acids long. The CDR3 sequence is CASSRGLAGLNTQYF. In DNA, the CDR3 is TGTGCCAGCAGCCGTGGACTAGCGGGATTGAATACGCAGTATTTT.

In this sample, this clonotype turned up a few times. The chain carries TRBV6-5 and TRBJ1-1, with 9 nucleotides matching TRBD1. The V gene's germline CDR1 is MNHEY and CDR2 SVGAGI. V was pared by 6 bases and J by 1 base, with 3 bases of the junction left unmatched. CDR3 length equals 14 residues. Written as DNA, the CDR3 is TGTGCCAGCAGAAGGGACAGGGAGAACACTGAAGCTTTCTTT. This gives the protein CASRRDRENTEAFF.

The CDR3 nucleotides are TGTGCCAGTAGTGAACGACAGGCCAATCAGCCCCAGCATTTT. This sequence encodes CASSERQANQPQHF. This chain links TRBV19 with TRBJ1-5; possibly TRBD1 for D (6 bases). Trimming cost V 5 bases and J 3 bases, with 11 bases left between them. The CDR3 spans 14 residues. Germline V gene sequence: CDR1 LNHDA, CDR2 SQIVND (reference sequence).

This clonotype was counted many times. This chain joins TRBV9 and TRBJ2-1, with D unclear. This CDR3 contains 15 residues. V lost 0 bases to trimming and J lost 2 bases, with 9 bases between them. CDR1 SGDLS and CDR2 YYNGEE come from the germline V gene. This CDR3 reads CASSVGSEPYNEQFF. CDR3 coding DNA: TGTGCCAGCAGCGTAGGCTCTGAACCCTACAATGAGCAGTTCTTC.